This T cell receptor beta chain originates from a study of OX40 agonist ivuxolimab in advanced cancers. For the wider study: Ivuxolimab, which targeted the costimulatory receptor OX40 (CD134), was an agonistic, fully human IgG2 monoclonal antibody. A male proportion of 70% to 90% and a mean age of approximately 61 years, ranging from roughly 23 to 79, were recorded for the dose-escalation cohort. Among the 50 to 55 dose-escalation patients, roughly 20 had hepatocellular carcinoma, approximately 15 melanoma, 9 renal cell carcinoma and 9 head and neck cancer. Prior anti-PD-1, anti-PD-L1 or anti-CTLA-4 therapy was permitted, and about two fifths of dose-escalation patients had received checkpoint inhibitors. Intravenous ivuxolimab was administered to patients every 2 weeks at six dose levels: 0.01, 0.1, 0.3, 1.5, 3 and 10 mg/kg. The paper covers the monotherapy dose-escalation part of the phase I ivuxolimab trial, which included N of about 50 patients. Three dose-escalation patients achieved partial responses, one with hepatocellular carcinoma and two with cutaneous melanoma. Peripheral TCRbeta sequencing was intended to test whether TCR sequence diversity was altered and clonal T-cell expansion was caused by ivuxolimab.

The trial excluded patients who had a history of autoimmune disease or who were on systemic immunosuppression. Peripheral blood for TCR sequencing was drawn from every dose cohort at baseline, at cycle 4 day 1 and at cycle 7 day 1. The samples were taken from a phase I, first-in-human, multicenter, open-label dose-escalation trial of ivuxolimab. The trial enrolled adults with locally advanced or metastatic head and neck squamous cell, hepatocellular, melanoma or renal cell carcinoma. Before TCR sequencing, CD4+ T cells and CD8+ T cells were sorted from peripheral blood as separate populations. Via the germline V gene, CDR1 is SGHAT and CDR2 FQNNGV. Inclusive of the bounding cysteine and phenylalanine, the CDR3 is 15 residues long. Just the 45-base CDR3 DNA is kept, in frame starting at base 1. Here V drops 4 bases and J drops 8 bases, and the junction holds 6 bases not matched to any gene. Paper-wide results and their limitations: In the 0.1-3.0 mg/kg groups, partial responders were among the patients with the lowest normalized peripheral clonal expansion, particularly in CD8+ T cells. At doses from 0.1 to 3.0 mg/kg, clonal expansion was seen in both CD4+ and CD8+ blood T cells between baseline and week 6. Low levels of normalized T-cell clonal expansion were also seen in some patients who did not respond. After ivuxolimab, CD8+ T cells had more expanded clones than CD4+ T cells on average. Which antigens the clonally expanded peripheral T cells were specific for was not determined.

Note on this clone: The clone's antigen remains unknown. Within one base of it there is no much larger clone, and no base qualities were kept.

Genomic DNA was extracted from sorted cells for sequencing of the TCRbeta CDR3 region. The immunoSEQ Assay was used to sequence the TCRbeta CDR3 regions. TCRdb obtained this table from immuneACCESS and retained in-frame rearrangements with V and J assigned. These tables miss some clones; where compared with another copy, unresolved V genes account for less than half of the shortfall, and the remainder is unexplained. For this sample the table gives 15,000 to 20,000 clones, of which 70% to 90% were detected only once. Jointly, the top ten make up over 50% of the sample. Sequencing used CD4+ or CD8+ T cells sorted from blood, obtained in a trial of the OX40 agonist ivuxolimab. This sequence was found in an adult with an advanced solid tumor such as melanoma, head and neck, liver or kidney cancer. The sequence is built from TRBV11-2 and TRBJ2-1; 12 junctional bases match TRBD1. The CDR3 region reads CASSSGTGGLDEQFF. The DNA reads TGTGCCAGCAGCTCCGGGACAGGGGGCTTGGATGAGCAGTTCTTC.